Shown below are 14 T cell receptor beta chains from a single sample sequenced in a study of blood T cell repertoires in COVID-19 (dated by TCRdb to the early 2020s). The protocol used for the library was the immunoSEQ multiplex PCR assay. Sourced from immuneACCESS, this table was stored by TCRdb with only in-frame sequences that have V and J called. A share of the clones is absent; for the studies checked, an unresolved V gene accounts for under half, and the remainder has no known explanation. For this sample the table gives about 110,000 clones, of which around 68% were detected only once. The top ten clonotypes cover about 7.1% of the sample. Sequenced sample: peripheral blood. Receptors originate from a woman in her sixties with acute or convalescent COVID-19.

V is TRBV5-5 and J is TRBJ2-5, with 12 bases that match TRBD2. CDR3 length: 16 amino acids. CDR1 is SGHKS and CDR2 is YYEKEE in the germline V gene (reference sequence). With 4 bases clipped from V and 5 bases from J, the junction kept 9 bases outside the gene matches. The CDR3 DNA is TGTGCCAGCAGCCCGGGGACTAGCGGGTGGATCGAGACCCAGTACTTC. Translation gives CASSPGTSGWIETQYF.

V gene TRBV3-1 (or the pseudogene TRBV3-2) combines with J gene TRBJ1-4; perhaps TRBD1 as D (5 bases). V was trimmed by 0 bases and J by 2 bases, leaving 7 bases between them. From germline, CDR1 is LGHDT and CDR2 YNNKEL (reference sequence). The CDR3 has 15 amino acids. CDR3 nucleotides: TGTGCCAGCAGCCAAGATGGGGGGACTAATGAAAAACTGTTTTTT. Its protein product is CASSQDGGTNEKLFF.

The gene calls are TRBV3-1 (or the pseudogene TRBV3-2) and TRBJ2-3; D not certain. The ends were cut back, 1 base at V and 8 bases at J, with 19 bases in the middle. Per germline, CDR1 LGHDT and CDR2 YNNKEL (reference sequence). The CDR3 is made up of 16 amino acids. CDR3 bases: TGTGCCAGCAGCCAAGGCGCCGTGCCGGGTCGAACTACGCAGTATTTT. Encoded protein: CASSQGAVPGRTTQYF.

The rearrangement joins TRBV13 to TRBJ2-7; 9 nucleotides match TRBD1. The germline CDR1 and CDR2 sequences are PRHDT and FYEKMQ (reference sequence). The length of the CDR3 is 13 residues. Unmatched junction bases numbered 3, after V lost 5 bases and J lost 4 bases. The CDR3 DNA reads TGTGCCAGCAGCCTGGACAGGGGTTACGAGCAGTACTTC. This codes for CASSLDRGYEQYF.

CDR3 loop: CASSRTGAMNTEAFF. CDR3 nucleotides: TGTGCCAGTAGTCGGACAGGAGCTATGAACACTGAAGCTTTCTTT. The rearrangement joins TRBV19 to TRBJ1-1, with 7 nucleotides matching TRBD1. The CDR3 extends over 15 amino acids. The V gene end was trimmed by 5 bases and the J gene end by 0 bases; junction bases not matched to a gene: 6. CDR1 and CDR2 from the germline V gene are LNHDA and SQIVND (reference sequence).

The CDR3 DNA is TGTGCCAGTAGTATAACCTGGACAGCCCTTAGCAATCAGCCCCAGCATTTT. The encoded protein is CASSITWTALSNQPQHF. The chain combines TRBV19 with TRBJ1-5, with D perhaps TRBD1 (6 bases). Per the germline V gene, CDR1 is LNHDA and CDR2 is SQIVND (reference sequence). The length of the CDR3 is 17 residues. V was pared by 2 bases and J by 0 bases, with 14 bases between.

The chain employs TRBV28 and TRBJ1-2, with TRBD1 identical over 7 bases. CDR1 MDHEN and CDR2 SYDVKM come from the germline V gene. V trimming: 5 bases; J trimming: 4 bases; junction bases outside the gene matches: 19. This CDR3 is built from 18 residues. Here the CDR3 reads CASSVPPGGRGTPYGYTF. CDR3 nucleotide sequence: TGTGCCAGCAGTGTCCCCCCAGGGGGTAGGGGGACCCCCTATGGCTACACCTTC.

This CDR3 reads CATGISAGTGVPGETQYF. The CDR3, as DNA: TGTGCCACCGGAATTTCAGCGGGGACAGGGGTTCCGGGGGAGACCCAGTACTTC. The chain combines TRBV24-1 with TRBJ2-5; 10 bases are shared with TRBD1. CDR3 length equals 18 residues. J lost 5 bases, V lost 9 bases, and 20 bases had no gene match. The germline V gene encodes CDR1 KGHDR and CDR2 SFDVKD.

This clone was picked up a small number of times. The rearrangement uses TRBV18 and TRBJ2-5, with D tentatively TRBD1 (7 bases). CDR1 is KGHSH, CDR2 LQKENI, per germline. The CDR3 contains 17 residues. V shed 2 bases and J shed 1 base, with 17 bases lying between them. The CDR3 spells CASSPGGGRGSQETQYF. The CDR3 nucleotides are TGTGCCAGCTCACCAGGAGGGGGCAGGGGGAGCCAAGAGACCCAGTACTTC.

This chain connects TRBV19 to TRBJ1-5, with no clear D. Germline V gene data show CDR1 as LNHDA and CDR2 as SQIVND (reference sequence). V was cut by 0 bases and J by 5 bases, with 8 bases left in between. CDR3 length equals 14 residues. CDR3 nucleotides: TGTGCCAGTAGTATAGAGACACCGTATCAGCCCCAGCATTTT. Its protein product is CASSIETPYQPQHF.

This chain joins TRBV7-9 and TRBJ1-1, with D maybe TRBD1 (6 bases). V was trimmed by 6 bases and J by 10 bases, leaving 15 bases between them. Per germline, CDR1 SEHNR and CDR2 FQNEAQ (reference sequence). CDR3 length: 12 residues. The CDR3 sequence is CASSSQGIGAFF. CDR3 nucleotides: TGTGCCAGCAGTTCACAGGGAATCGGAGCTTTCTTT.

Written as DNA, the CDR3 is TGTGCCAGCAGTCGACGGACAGCCCGGGGTGGTAATGAAAAACTGTTTTTT. Its translation: CASSRRTARGGNEKLFF. The chain uses TRBV6-6 and TRBJ1-4; D perhaps matches TRBD1 (6 bases). This CDR3 region has 17 residues. Germline V gene data show CDR1 as MNHNY and CDR2 as SVGAGI (reference sequence). V dropped 5 bases and J dropped 4 bases, with 20 bases sitting between them.

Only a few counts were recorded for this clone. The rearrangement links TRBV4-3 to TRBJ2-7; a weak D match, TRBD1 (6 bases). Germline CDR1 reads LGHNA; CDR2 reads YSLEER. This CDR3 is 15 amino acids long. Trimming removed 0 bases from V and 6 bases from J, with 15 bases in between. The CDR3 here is CASSQDESRGSEQYF. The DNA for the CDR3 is TGCGCCAGCAGCCAAGATGAATCAAGGGGGTCCGAGCAGTACTTC.

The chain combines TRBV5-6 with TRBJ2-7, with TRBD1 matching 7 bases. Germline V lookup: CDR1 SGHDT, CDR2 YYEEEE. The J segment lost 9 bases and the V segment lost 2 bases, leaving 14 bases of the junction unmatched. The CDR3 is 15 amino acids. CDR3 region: CASSFFDRAEKGQYF. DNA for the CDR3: TGTGCCAGCAGCTTTTTCGACAGGGCGGAGAAAGGGCAGTACTTC.